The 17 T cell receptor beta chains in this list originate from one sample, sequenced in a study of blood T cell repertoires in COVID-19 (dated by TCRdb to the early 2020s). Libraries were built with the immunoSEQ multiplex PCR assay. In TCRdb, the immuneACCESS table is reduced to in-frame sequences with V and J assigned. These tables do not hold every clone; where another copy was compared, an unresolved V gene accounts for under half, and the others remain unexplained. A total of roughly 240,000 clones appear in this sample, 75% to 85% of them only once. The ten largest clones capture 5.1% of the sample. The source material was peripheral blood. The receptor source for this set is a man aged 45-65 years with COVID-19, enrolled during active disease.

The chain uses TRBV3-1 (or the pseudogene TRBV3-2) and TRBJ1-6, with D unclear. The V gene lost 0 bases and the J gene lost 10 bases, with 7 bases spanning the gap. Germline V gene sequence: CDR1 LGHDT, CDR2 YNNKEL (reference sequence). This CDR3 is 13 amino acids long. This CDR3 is CASSQDLVSPLHF. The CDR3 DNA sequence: TGTGCCAGCAGCCAAGATCTTGTATCACCCCTCCACTTT.

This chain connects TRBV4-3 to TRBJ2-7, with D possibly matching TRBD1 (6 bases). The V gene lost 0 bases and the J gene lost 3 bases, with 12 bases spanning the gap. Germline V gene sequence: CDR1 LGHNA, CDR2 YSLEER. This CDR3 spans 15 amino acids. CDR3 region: CASSQENREGYEQYF. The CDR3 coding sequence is TGCGCCAGCAGCCAAGAGAACAGGGAAGGCTACGAGCAGTACTTC.

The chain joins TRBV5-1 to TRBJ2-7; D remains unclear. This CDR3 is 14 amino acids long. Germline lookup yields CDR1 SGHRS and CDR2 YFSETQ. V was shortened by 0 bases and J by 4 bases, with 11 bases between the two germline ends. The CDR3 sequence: CASSLGPAGYEQYF. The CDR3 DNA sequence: TGCGCCAGCAGCTTGGGCCCCGCCGGTTACGAGCAGTACTTC. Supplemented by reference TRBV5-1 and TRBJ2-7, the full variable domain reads KAGVTQTPRYLIKTRGQQVTLSCSPISGHRSVSWYQQTPGQGLQFLFEYFSETQRNKGNFPGRFSGRQFSNSRSEMNVSTLELGDSALYLCASSLGPAGYEQYFGPGTRLTVT.

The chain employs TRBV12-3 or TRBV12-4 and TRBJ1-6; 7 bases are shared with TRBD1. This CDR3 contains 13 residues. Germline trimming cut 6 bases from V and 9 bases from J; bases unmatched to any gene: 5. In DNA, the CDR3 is TGTGCCAGCAGACGAGACAGGGTTTCACCCCTCCACTTT. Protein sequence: CASRRDRVSPLHF.

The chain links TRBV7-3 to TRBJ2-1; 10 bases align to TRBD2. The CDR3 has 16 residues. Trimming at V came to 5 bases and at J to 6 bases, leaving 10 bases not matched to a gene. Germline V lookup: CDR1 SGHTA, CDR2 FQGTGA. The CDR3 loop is CASSPLGSGGANEQFF. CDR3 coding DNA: TGTGCCAGCAGCCCTCTCGGAAGCGGGGGGGCCAATGAGCAGTTCTTC.

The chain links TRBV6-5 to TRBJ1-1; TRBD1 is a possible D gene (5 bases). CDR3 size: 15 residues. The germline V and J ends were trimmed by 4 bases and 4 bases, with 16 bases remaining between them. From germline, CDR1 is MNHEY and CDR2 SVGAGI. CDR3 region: CASSWGGAWVTEAFF. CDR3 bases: TGTGCCAGCAGTTGGGGTGGGGCTTGGGTCACTGAAGCTTTCTTT.

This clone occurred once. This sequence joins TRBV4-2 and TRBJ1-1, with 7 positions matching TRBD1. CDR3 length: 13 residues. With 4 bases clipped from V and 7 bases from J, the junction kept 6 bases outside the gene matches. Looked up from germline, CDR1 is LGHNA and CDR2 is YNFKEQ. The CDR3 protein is CASSPGRTGEAFF. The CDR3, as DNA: TGTGCCAGCAGCCCAGGGCGGACAGGTGAAGCTTTCTTT.

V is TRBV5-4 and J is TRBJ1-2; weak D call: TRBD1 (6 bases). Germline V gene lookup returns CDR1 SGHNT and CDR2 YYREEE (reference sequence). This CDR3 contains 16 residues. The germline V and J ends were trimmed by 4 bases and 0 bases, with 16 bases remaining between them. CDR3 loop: CASSPPKRTANYGYTF. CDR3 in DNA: TGTGCCAGCAGCCCACCTAAGAGGACAGCTAACTATGGCTACACCTTC.

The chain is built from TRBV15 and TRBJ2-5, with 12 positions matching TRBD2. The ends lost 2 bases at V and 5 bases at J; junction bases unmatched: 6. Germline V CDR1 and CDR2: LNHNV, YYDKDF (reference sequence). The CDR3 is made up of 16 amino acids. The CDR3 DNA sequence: TGTGCCACCAGCAGACCCCTAGCGGGGGGGCTTGAGACCCAGTACTTC. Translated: CATSRPLAGGLETQYF.

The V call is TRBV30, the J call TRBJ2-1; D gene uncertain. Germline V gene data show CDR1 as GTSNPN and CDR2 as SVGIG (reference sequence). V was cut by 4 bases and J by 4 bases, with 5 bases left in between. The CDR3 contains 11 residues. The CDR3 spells CAWTSYNEQFF. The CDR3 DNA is TGTGCCTGGACTAGTTACAATGAGCAGTTCTTC.

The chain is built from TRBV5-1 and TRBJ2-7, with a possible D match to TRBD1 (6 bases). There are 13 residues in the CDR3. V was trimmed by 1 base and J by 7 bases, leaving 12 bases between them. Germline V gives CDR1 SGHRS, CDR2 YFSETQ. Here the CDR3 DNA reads TGCGCCAGCAGCTTGTCAGGGGATTGGGAGCAGTACTTC. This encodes CASSLSGDWEQYF.

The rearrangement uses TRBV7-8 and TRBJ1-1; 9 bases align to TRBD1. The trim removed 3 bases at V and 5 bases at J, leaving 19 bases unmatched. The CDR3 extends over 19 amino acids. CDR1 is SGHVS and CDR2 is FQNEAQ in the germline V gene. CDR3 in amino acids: CASSFPGVDRPGQGTEAFF. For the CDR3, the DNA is TGTGCCAGCAGCTTCCCGGGGGTTGACCGGCCGGGACAGGGAACTGAAGCTTTCTTT.

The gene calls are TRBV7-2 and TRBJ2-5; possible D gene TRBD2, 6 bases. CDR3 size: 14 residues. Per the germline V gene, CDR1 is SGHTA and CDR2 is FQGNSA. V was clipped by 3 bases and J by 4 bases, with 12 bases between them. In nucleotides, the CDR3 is TGTGCCAGCAGCTTTTCGGGGGATAGAGAGACCCAGTACTTC. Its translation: CASSFSGDRETQYF.

This CDR3 reads CASSLGPVGGVTDTQYF. The DNA of the CDR3 is TGTGCCAGCAGTTTGGGGCCCGTTGGGGGCGTCACAGATACGCAGTATTTT. V gene TRBV6-2 or TRBV6-3 combines with J gene TRBJ2-3; perhaps TRBD1 as D (6 bases). This CDR3 has 17 amino acids. Germline V gene sequence: CDR1 MNHEY, CDR2 SVGEGT. With 4 bases removed from V and 2 bases from J, the gap between germline ends came to 19 bases.

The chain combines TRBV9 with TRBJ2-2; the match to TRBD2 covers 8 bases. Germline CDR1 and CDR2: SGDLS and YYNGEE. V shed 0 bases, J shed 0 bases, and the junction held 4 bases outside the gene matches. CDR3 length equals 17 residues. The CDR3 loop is CASSVGGTRPNTGELFF. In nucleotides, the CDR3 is TGTGCCAGCAGCGTAGGAGGGACTAGGCCGAACACCGGGGAGCTGTTTTTT.

The CDR3 DNA is TGTGCCAGCAGCGGCGGGGGGGTTCAAGAGACCCAGTACTTC. Amino acid sequence: CASSGGGVQETQYF. J is TRBJ2-5 and V is TRBV2; 9 bases map to TRBD2. Germline values: CDR1 SNHLY, CDR2 FYNNEI. V lost 6 bases and J lost 2; bases outside the gene matches: 4. CDR3 length: 14 amino acids.

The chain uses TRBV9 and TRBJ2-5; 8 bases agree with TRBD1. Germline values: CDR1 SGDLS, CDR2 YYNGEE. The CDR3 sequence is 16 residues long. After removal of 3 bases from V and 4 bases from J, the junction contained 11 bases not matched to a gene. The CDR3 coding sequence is TGTGCCAGCAGCGCCACATACAGGGGGTTAGGAGAGACCCAGTACTTC. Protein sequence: CASSATYRGLGETQYF.